The clone carrying this TCR beta chain has at least ten counts. Its antigen is undetermined. The CDR3 is cut off 3 residues early in the read; its end comes from the germline J gene. The data originate from a study of T cell clonality in common variable immunodeficiency. Whole-study findings and limits: TCRbeta clonality was increased in CVID versus healthy controls.

Caucasian heritage predominated among both patients and controls. Blood samples were heparinized, about 4.5 to 9 ml per donor. The CDR3 loop spans 14 amino acids. V shed 0 bases and J 5 bases; nucleotides not matched to a gene: 3. Germline lookup yields CDR1 LNHDA and CDR2 SQIVND (reference sequence). TCRdb keeps only in-frame clones here, not all; method: immunoSEQ multiplex PCR. The data show around 52,000 clones, with none appearing a single time. Material: peripheral blood mononuclear cells. The chain employs TRBV19 and TRBJ2-5; 7 positions agree with TRBD1. The TCR comes from a person aged 18-70 years in good health. The CDR3 bases that were read are TGTGCCAGTAGTATAGAGACAGGGATGGAGACC. This translates into CASSIETGMET. The whole CDR3 protein is CASSIETGMETQYF.